The present entry profiles one T cell receptor (beta chain) with its context. These data belong to a study of blood T cell repertoires in COVID-19. Trimming removed 5 bases at V and 4 bases at J, with 16 bases between. This CDR3 is 15 amino acids long. The V gene's germline CDR1 is SEHNR and CDR2 FQNEAQ (reference sequence). Under the authors' procedure: Amplification from reference gene primers served as the basis for estimated nucleated cell counts. TCRdb keeps only in-frame clones here, not all; method: immunoSEQ multiplex PCR. V and J calls and clone size come straight from that table; D and trimming were deduced from the DNA. The sample has 150,000 to 200,000 clones, about 87% seen once. Seattle-derived patients entered the study during active infection and were followed longitudinally.

The clonotype was recovered from a woman in her 70s with COVID-19, enrolled during active disease. This sequence joins TRBV7-9 and TRBJ2-3; perhaps TRBD2 as D (6 bases). The sequenced material came from peripheral blood. The CDR3 is CASSPVGGGPDTQYF. The CDR3 DNA reads TGTGCCAGCAGCCCCGTGGGGGGTGGGCCAGATACGCAGTATTTT. Full variable domain (remainder filled in from reference TRBV7-9 and TRBJ2-3): DTGVSQNPRHKITKRGQNVTFRCDPISEHNRLYWYRQTLGQGPEFLTYFQNEAQLEKSRLLSDRFSAERPKGSFSTLEIQRTEQGDSAMYLCASSPVGGGPDTQYFGPGTRLTVL.